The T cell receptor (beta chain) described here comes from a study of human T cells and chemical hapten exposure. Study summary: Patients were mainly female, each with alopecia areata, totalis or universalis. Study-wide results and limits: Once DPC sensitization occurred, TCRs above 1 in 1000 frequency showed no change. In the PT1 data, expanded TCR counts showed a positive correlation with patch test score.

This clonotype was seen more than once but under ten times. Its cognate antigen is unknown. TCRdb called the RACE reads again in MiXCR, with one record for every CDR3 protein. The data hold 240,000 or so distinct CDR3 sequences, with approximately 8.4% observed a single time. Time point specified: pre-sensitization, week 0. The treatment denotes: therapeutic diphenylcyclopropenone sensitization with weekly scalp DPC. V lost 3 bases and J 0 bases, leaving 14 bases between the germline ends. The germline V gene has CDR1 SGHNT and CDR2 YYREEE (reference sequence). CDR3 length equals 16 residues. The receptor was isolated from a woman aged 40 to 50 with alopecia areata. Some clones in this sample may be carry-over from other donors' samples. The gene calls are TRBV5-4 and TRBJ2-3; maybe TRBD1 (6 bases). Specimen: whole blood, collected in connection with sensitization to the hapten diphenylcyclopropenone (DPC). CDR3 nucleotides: TGTGCCAGCAGCTCAGGACAGACATTAAGCACAGATACGCAGTATTTT. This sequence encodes CASSSGQTLSTDTQYF.